The 3 T cell receptor beta chains presented below share a single source sample, sequenced in a study of blood T cells in healthy people across ages. Primers used in a second PCR of roughly 7 to 12 cycles were a sample-barcoded 5' primer and a J-beta primer mix. TCRdb analysed the 5' RACE reads with MiXCR anew, one entry per CDR3 protein. The sample has about 1 million distinct CDR3 sequences; under 45% are singletons. Sample: blood. The receptors originated from an older woman in good health.

The chain employs TRBV27 and TRBJ2-5, with 8 bases matching TRBD1. Matching the DNA end better, TRBJ2-7 makes the J call doubtful. Germline CDR1 MNHEY, CDR2 SMNVEV (reference sequence). The CDR3 has 14 amino acids. In DNA, the CDR3 is TGTGCCAGCAGTTCCTGGACAGGGCAGGGCGAGCAGTACTTC. Translating gives CASSSWTGQGEQYF.

V gene TRBV28 combines with J gene TRBJ1-1; D remains ambiguous. This CDR3 has 13 amino acids. CDR1 and CDR2 from the germline V gene are MDHEN and SYDVKM. V lost 3 bases to trimming and J lost 5 bases, with 10 bases between them. The CDR3 DNA reads TGTGCCAGCAGTTTGGAGGGTCAGACTGAAGCTTTCTTT. Amino acids: CASSLEGQTEAFF.

This clonotype turned up a few times. This rearrangement joins TRBV27 to TRBJ2-7, with D possibly matching TRBD1 (5 bases). The CDR3 loop spans 14 amino acids. Germline CDR1 reads MNHEY; CDR2 reads SMNVEV (reference sequence). The V end was cut by 2 bases, the J end by 5 bases, with 13 bases between. CDR3 amino acids: CASSLRQRGDEQYF. The CDR3 bases are TGTGCCAGCAGTTTACGACAGCGCGGCGACGAGCAGTACTTC.